One and the same sample provided the 31 T cell receptor beta chains below, sequenced in a study of monozygotic twins with inflammatory bowel disease. Using the 5' RACE reads, TCRdb records one entry per CDR3 protein without DNA. Reported are approximately 160,000 distinct CDR3 sequences; the ten largest clones contain approximately 3%. The sample was blood. The receptors were sampled from a human donor with ulcerative colitis or Crohn's disease, or a healthy co-twin of an affected twin (not recorded which).

The genes are TRBV20-1 and TRBJ1-5. Per the germline V gene, CDR1 is DFQATT and CDR2 is SNEGSKA (reference sequence). CDR3 length equals 15 residues. The CDR3 is CSARGLGVGNQPQHF.

The J gene is TRBJ1-1, the V gene TRBV5-1. This CDR3 is 13 amino acids long. Germline CDR1 reads SGHRS; CDR2 reads YFSETQ. This CDR3 is CASSLSMNTEAFF.

V is TRBV12-3 or TRBV12-4 and J is TRBJ2-3; TCRdb reports TRBD1, a call that lacks DNA to check it against. CDR3 length: 16 residues. The CDR3 sequence: CASSNPGQDSTDTQYF.

This rearrangement joins TRBV7-3 to TRBJ1-1; the TCRdb call, TRBD1, lacks DNA for checking. Germline-derived CDR1 and CDR2 are SGHTA and FQGTGA. This CDR3 is built from 13 residues. This chain's CDR3 is CASSFGGNTEAFF.

The genes are TRBV6-5 and TRBJ2-2; TCRdb's D call, TRBD2, is unchecked because there is no DNA. The germline V gene has CDR1 MNHEY and CDR2 SVGAGI. CDR3 length equals 18 residues. The CDR3 sequence is CASRVILAGGSRTGELFF.

The V gene is TRBV5-4, the J gene TRBJ2-7; TCRdb reports TRBD1, a call that lacks DNA to check it against. Germline CDR1 and CDR2: SGHNT and YYREEE (reference sequence). The CDR3 is 13 residues long. The CDR3 reads CASSVARRDEQYF.

The chain couples TRBV28 to TRBJ1-2; TCRdb gives TRBD1 as the D gene, but with no DNA this cannot be confirmed. The CDR3 has 14 residues. Per germline, CDR1 MDHEN and CDR2 SYDVKM. This CDR3 reads CASSPRTGGSGYTF.

The chain is built from TRBV6-1 and TRBJ2-1; with no DNA, the TCRdb D assignment of TRBD2 cannot be verified. The CDR3 length is 15 residues. CDR1 and CDR2 (germline): MNHNS, SASEGT. The CDR3 sequence is CASSPAASGYNEQFF.

This chain uses TRBV9 with TRBJ2-1. CDR1 is SGDLS, CDR2 YYNGEE, per germline. The CDR3 runs 16 residues. The CDR3 protein is CASSVDGLYAFYEQFF.

The chain is built from TRBV27 and TRBJ2-1; TCRdb names TRBD1, which stays unverified in the absence of DNA. The germline V gene encodes CDR1 MNHEY and CDR2 SMNVEV (reference sequence). This CDR3 has 16 amino acids. The CDR3 region is CASSSGTVGYYREQFF.

This chain uses TRBV5-1 with TRBJ2-5; TCRdb reports TRBD1, a call that lacks DNA to check it against. The germline V gene encodes CDR1 SGHRS and CDR2 YFSETQ. This CDR3 spans 15 amino acids. This chain's CDR3 is CASSRGQGAQETQYF.

The chain combines TRBV5-1 with TRBJ2-2. The germline CDR1 and CDR2 sequences are SGHRS and YFSETQ. The CDR3 is 13 residues long. The CDR3 loop reads CASSLEQTGELFF. The whole variable domain, filled in from reference TRBV5-1 and TRBJ2-2, reads KAGVTQTPRYLIKTRGQQVTLSCSPISGHRSVSWYQQTPGQGLQFLFEYFSETQRNKGNFPGRFSGRQFSNSRSEMNVSTLELGDSALYLCASSLEQTGELFFGEGSRLTVL.

The chain employs TRBV15 and TRBJ2-3; the D call from TCRdb, TRBD1, cannot be confirmed without DNA. In germline, CDR1 is LNHNV, CDR2 YYDKDF (reference sequence). The CDR3 has 15 residues. This CDR3 is CATSTGGQDTDTQYF.

The CDR3: CSASLDRGTGELFF. The rearrangement uses TRBV20-1 and TRBJ2-2; TCRdb's assignment of TRBD1 cannot be checked, as there is no DNA. The germline V gene has CDR1 DFQATT and CDR2 SNEGSKA (reference sequence). The CDR3 has 14 residues.

The V gene is TRBV5-6, the J gene TRBJ1-5; TCRdb names TRBD1, which stays unverified in the absence of DNA. This CDR3 is built from 16 residues. Germline V gene lookup returns CDR1 SGHDT and CDR2 YYEEEE. This CDR3 is CASSGGTGDSNQPQHF.

The chain has TRBV12-3 or TRBV12-4 and TRBJ2-7; absent DNA, TCRdb's TRBD2 call cannot be checked. This CDR3 comprises 15 residues. The CDR3 sequence is CASSPGLAETYEQYF.

The rearrangement joins TRBV24-1 to TRBJ1-1; TCRdb indicates TRBD1, and absent DNA this call remains unverified. The CDR3 loop spans 15 amino acids. Germline CDR1 and CDR2: KGHDR and SFDVKD. CDR3 sequence reads: CATSDSGGANTEAFF.

The gene calls are TRBV5-1 and TRBJ2-5. The CDR3 sequence is 11 residues long. The germline V gene has CDR1 SGHRS and CDR2 YFSETQ. The CDR3 protein is CATRFQETQYF.

V gene TRBV7-2 combines with J gene TRBJ1-2. Germline V gene data show CDR1 as SGHTA and CDR2 as FQGNSA. The CDR3 is 11 residues long. The CDR3 loop is CASTRAYGYTF.

The rearrangement uses TRBV12-3 or TRBV12-4 and TRBJ2-1; checking the TCRdb D call of TRBD1 is not possible without DNA. There are 14 residues in the CDR3. This CDR3 is CATKGTGRLHEQFF.

The CDR3 region is CASSSQGTGQPQHF. This chain uses TRBV27 with TRBJ1-5; TCRdb's D call of TRBD1 is untestable without DNA. CDR1 and CDR2 (germline): MNHEY, SMNVEV (reference sequence). The CDR3 contains 14 residues.

The chain is built from TRBV27 and TRBJ1-5; TCRdb's D gene call, TRBD1, goes unchecked for lack of DNA. Germline values: CDR1 MNHEY, CDR2 SMNVEV (reference sequence). This CDR3 is 15 amino acids long. The CDR3 protein is CASRVGVISNQPQHF.

The V and J genes are TRBV28 and TRBJ1-1; checking the TCRdb D call of TRBD1 is not possible without DNA. This CDR3 is built from 16 residues. The germline CDR1 and CDR2 sequences are MDHEN and SYDVKM. CDR3 in amino acids: CASSLWTGGVNTEAFF.

This chain connects TRBV11-2 to TRBJ2-3; TCRdb reports TRBD2, a call that lacks DNA to check it against. The CDR3 is made up of 17 amino acids. Germline V gene sequence: CDR1 SGHAT, CDR2 FQNNGV. CDR3 region: CASSRTSGRAPDHTQYF.

The V and J genes are TRBV20-1 and TRBJ2-3; TCRdb lists TRBD1, though no DNA is available to test this call. The CDR3 loop spans 13 amino acids. The germline gives CDR1 DFQATT, CDR2 SNEGSKA (reference sequence). CDR3: CSHPGAGGTTQYF.

This sequence joins TRBV12-3 or TRBV12-4 and TRBJ2-7. The CDR3 is 13 amino acids. The CDR3 loop reads CASRTGRADEQYF.

The chain has TRBV3-1 and TRBJ2-5. Per germline, CDR1 LGHDT and CDR2 YNNKEL (reference sequence). The CDR3 consists of 15 residues. CDR3 in amino acids: CASSQDAGFQETQYF.

V gene TRBV2 combines with J gene TRBJ2-4; TCRdb returns TRBD1, unconfirmable since there is no DNA. This CDR3 has 16 amino acids. Germline CDR1 reads SNHLY; CDR2 reads FYNNEI. The CDR3 loop is CASGPGQGIAKNIQYF. The entire variable domain, with the rest obtained from reference TRBV2 and TRBJ2-4, is as follows: EPEVTQTPSHQVTQMGQEVILRCVPISNHLYFYWYRQILGQKVEFLVSFYNNEISEKSEIFDDQFSVERPDGSNFTLKIRSTKLEDSAMYFCASGPGQGIAKNIQYFGAGTRLSVL.

The CDR3 sequence is CASSLVGTVDQPQHF. The chain links TRBV12-3 or TRBV12-4 to TRBJ1-5; TCRdb's D call of TRBD1 is untestable without DNA. The CDR3 has 15 amino acids.

The rearrangement uses TRBV7-6 and TRBJ2-5; TCRdb returns TRBD1, unconfirmable since there is no DNA. CDR3 length equals 13 residues. Per germline, CDR1 SGHVS and CDR2 FNYEAQ. The chain's CDR3 is CASRQGDLGAQYF.

V gene TRBV9 combines with J gene TRBJ1-2. The CDR3 totals 14 residues. In germline, CDR1 is SGDLS, CDR2 YYNGEE. This chain's CDR3 is CASSVDMEDYGYTF.